This TCR beta chain appears in the sequencing data of a study of T cells in Graves' hyperthyroidism and ophthalmopathy. Broader study findings: Blood samples included most of the expanded thyroid clonotypes exceeding 0.001. By a 13 V-J model, ophthalmopathy was set apart from stable hyperthyroidism.

The investigators amplified TCR beta CDR3 regions from RNA transcripts. Using the HTBI primer set, a first-round RT-PCR was run on the TCR CDR3. Via MiXCR, TCRdb re-called the multiplex PCR reads, giving one row per CDR3 protein. Altogether approximately 620,000 distinct CDR3 sequences are present, approximately 15% being singletons, with the ten largest covering around 3.3%. There are many counts of this clonotype. The antigen remains undetermined. V shed 5 bases, J shed 10 bases, and the junction held 8 bases outside the gene matches. The CDR3 has 15 amino acids. The rearrangement joins TRBV12-3 or TRBV12-4 to TRBJ1-6; 10 nucleotides align to TRBD1. The TCR comes from a woman aged 40 to 50 with Graves' ophthalmopathy. Input material: blood. CDR3 loop: CASSERTGGSSPLHF. The CDR3 coding sequence is TGTGCCAGCAGTGAAAGGACAGGGGGTTCCTCACCCCTCCACTTT.